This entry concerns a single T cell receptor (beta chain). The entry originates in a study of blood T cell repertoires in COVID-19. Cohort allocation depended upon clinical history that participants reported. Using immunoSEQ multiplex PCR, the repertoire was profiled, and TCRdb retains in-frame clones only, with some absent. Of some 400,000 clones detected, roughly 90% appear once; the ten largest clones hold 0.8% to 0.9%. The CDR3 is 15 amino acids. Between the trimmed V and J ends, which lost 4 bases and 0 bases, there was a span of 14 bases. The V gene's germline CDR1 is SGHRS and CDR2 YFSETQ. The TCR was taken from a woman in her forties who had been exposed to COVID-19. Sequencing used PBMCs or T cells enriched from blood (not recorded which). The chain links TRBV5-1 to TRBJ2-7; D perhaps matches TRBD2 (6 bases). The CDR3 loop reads CASSPFGTDSYEQYF. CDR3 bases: TGCGCCAGCAGCCCGTTCGGGACTGACTCCTACGAGCAGTACTTC.